This TCR beta chain was captured by sequencing in a study of CD8+CD57+ T cells in acquired aplastic anemia (dated 2018 in TCRdb). Study-wide context: On average, sorted CD4+ and CD8+ cells yielded 3 to 4 ug of extracted DNA, with a range of about 0.17 to 27.4 ug. CD8+CD57+ expansion was defined as a frequency above the mean frequency observed in healthy subjects.

About this clonotype itself: It has no known antigen specificity. No much larger clone exists at a distance of one base, and base qualities are not known.

The CDR1 and CDR2 encoded by the germline V gene are SQVTM and ANQGSEA. Unmatched junction bases come to 9, with V trimmed by 0 bases and J by 0 bases. The CDR3 runs 17 residues from the cysteine to the phenylalanine. Only the CDR3 region is kept as DNA, spanning 51 bases read in frame from base 1. General findings and caveats noted by the study authors: Roughly 29 CD8+ CDR3 sequences were shared between patients and controls but appeared highly expressed in patients and within their immunodominant clones. Patients and healthy controls showed no significant difference in CD8+ Simpson's diversity (P=0.060).

Patients chosen for sequencing had shown expansion of CD8+CD57+ cells by flow cytometry. Severe acquired aplastic anemia was diagnosed in all patients according to International Study of Aplastic Anemia and Agranulocytosis and Camitta criteria. No patient had received any therapy when blood was sampled. In the study, sorted CD4+ and CD8+ blood T cells from patients with severe aplastic anemia and from healthy subjects underwent deep sequencing of TCR repertoires. Patients were enrolled in the USA under clinicaltrials.gov protocols 00001620, 01623167, 00001397, 00071045, 00081523 and 00961064. Ficoll-Paque density gradient centrifugation was used to isolate peripheral blood mononuclear cells. Before DNA extraction, CD4+ and CD8+ T cells were sorted with FACS or magnetic beads. Genomic DNA was used as template for profiling of TCR beta VDJ combinations and CDR3 sequences. TCR repertoire sequencing was run on an Illumina HiSeq 2000. Processing in the source paper ran as follows. TRBV/TRBJ rearrangement plots, CDR3 size and DJ length profiles, and Simpson's diversity index were used to evaluate the repertoires. The immunodominant clone was defined as the most abundant DNA sequence in deep sequencing data. CDR3 amino acid sequences were screened for sharing across subjects and compared with published repertoires and the VDJdb database. Starting from the raw public reads, TCRdb applied fastp trimming at Q25, assembled clones with MiXCR and retained in-frame beta chains. CDR3 protein sequences are deduplicated, and each keeps its most common genes and DNA. The V and J calls come from TCRdb's annotation, not from the publication. A total of fewer than 85,000 distinct CDR3 sequences appear in this sample, about three quarters of them only once. The ten largest account for roughly 80% of the sample.

Sequencing was carried out using sorted CD4+, CD8+, or CD8+CD57+ T cells (not recorded which) from PBMCs. The V and J genes are TRBV29-1 and TRBJ1-2; 8 bases in between match TRBD1. The TCR was taken from a human donor with aplastic anemia. The CDR3 amino acid sequence is: CSVEDRGTGRANYGYTF. Read as DNA, the sequence is TGCAGCGTTGAAGATCGTGGGACAGGACGTGCTAACTATGGCTACACCTTC.